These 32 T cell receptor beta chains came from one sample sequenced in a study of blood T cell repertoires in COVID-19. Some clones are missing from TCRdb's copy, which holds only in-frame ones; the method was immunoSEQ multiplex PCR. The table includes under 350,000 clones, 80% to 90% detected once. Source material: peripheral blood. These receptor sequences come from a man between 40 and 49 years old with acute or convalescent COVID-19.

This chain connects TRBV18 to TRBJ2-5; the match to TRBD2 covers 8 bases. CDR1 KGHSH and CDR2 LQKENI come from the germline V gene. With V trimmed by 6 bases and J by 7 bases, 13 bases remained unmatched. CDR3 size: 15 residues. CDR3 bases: TGTGCCAGCTCCCCCGGGGGGGGCATTAAAGGGACCCAGTACTTC. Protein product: CASSPGGGIKGTQYF. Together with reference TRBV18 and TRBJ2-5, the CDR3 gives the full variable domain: NAGVMQNPRHLVRRRGQEARLRCSPMKGHSHVYWYRQLPEEGLKFMVYLQKENIIDESGMPKERFSAEFPKEGPSILRIQQVVRGDSAAYFCASSPGGGIKGTQYFGPGTRLLVL.

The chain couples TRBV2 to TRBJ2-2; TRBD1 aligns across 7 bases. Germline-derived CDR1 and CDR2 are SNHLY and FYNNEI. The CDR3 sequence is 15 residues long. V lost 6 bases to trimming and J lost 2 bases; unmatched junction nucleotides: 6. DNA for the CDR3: TGTGCCAGCAGGAAGGGGACAGCCAACACCGGGGAGCTGTTTTTT. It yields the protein CASRKGTANTGELFF.

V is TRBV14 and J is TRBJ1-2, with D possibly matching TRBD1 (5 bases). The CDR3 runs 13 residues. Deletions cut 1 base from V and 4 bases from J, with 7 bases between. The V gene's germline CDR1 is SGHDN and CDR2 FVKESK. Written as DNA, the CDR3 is TGTGCCAGCAGCCAAGGCAGGGCCTATGGCTACACCTTC. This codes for CASSQGRAYGYTF. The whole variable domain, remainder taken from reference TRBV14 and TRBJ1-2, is EAGVTQFPSHSVIEKGQTVTLRCDPISGHDNLYWYRRVMGKEIKFLLHFVKESKQDESGMPNNRFLAERTGGTYSTLKVQPAELEDSGVYFCASSQGRAYGYTFGSGTRLTVV.

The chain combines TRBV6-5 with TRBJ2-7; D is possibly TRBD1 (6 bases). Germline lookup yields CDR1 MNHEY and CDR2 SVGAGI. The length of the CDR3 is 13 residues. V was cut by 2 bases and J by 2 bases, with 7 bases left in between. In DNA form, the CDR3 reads TGTGCCAGCAGTTACCGGACAGCCTACGAGCAGTACTTC. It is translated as CASSYRTAYEQYF.

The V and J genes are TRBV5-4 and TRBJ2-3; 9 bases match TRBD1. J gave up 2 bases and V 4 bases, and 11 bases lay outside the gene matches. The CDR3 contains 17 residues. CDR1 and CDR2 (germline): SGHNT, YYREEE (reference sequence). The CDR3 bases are TGTGCCAGCAGCCCCGGACAGGGGCGACTTATCACAGATACGCAGTATTTT. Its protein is CASSPGQGRLITDTQYF.

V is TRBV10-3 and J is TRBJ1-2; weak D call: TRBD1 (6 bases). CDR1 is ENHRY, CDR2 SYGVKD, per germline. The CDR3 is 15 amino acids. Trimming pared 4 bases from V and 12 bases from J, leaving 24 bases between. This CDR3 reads CAISGVAGAAEDNTF. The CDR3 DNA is TGTGCCATCAGTGGTGTGGCAGGGGCAGCCGAAGATAACACCTTC.

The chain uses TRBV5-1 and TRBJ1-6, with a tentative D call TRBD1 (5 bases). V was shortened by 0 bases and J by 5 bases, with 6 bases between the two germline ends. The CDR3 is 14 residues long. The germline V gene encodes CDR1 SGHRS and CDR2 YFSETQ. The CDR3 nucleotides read TGCGCCAGCAGCTTGGTAGGGGATAATTCACCCCTCCACTTT. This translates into CASSLVGDNSPLHF.

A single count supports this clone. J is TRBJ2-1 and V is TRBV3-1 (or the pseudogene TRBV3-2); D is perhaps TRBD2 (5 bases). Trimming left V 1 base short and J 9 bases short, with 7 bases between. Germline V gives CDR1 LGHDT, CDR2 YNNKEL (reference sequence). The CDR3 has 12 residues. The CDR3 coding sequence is TGTGCCAGCAGCCAAGCGACTACTGAGCAGTTCTTC. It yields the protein CASSQATTEQFF.

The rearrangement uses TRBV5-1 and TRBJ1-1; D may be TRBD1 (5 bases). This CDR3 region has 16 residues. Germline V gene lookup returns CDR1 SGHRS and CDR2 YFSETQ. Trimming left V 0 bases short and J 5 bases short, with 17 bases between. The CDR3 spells CASSLAGQGYGTEAFF. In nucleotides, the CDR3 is TGCGCCAGCAGCTTGGCCGGGCAGGGCTATGGGACTGAAGCTTTCTTT.

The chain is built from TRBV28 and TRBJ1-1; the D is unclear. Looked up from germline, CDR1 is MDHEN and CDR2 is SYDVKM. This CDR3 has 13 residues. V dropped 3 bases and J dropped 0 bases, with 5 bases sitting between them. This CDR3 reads CASSFPMNTEAFF. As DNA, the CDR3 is TGTGCCAGCAGTTTCCCAATGAACACTGAAGCTTTCTTT.

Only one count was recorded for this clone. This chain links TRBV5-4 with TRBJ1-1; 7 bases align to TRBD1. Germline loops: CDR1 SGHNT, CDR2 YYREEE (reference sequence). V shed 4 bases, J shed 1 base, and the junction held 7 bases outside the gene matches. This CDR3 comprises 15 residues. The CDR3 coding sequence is TGTGCCAGCAGCGAGAGGACAGGACCGAACACTGAAGCTTTCTTT. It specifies CASSERTGPNTEAFF.

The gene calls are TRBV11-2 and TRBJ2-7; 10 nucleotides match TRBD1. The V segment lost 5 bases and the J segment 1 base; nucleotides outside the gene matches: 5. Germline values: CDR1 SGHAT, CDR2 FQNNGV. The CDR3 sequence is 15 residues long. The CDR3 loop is CASSGRDRGSYEQYF. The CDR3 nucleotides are TGTGCCAGCAGCGGCCGGGACAGGGGATCCTACGAGCAGTACTTC.

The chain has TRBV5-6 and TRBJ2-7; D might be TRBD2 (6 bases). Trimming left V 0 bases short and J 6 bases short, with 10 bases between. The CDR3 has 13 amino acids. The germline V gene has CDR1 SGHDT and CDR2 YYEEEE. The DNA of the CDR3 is TGTGCCAGCAGCTTGGTAGGAGGGACCGAGCAGTACTTC. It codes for CASSLVGGTEQYF.

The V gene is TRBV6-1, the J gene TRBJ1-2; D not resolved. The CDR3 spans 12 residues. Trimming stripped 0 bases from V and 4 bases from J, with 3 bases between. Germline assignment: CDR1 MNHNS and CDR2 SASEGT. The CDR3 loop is CASSEAGYGYTF. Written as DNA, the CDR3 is TGTGCCAGCAGTGAAGCCGGCTATGGCTACACCTTC.

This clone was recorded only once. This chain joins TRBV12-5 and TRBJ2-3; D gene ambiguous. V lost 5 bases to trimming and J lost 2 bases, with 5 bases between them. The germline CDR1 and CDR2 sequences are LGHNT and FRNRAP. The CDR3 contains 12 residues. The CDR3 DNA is TGTGCTAGTGGTCTCTCCACAGATACGCAGTATTTT. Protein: CASGLSTDTQYF.

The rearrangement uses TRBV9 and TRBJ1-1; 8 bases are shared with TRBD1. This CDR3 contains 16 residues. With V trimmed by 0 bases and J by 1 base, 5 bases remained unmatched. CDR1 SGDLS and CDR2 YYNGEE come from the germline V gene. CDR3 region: CASSVVTGGRNTEAFF. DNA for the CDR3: TGTGCCAGCAGCGTAGTCACAGGGGGGAGGAACACTGAAGCTTTCTTT. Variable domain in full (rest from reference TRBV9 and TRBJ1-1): DSGVTQTPKHLITATGQRVTLRCSPRSGDLSVYWYQQSLDQGLQFLIQYYNGEERAKGNILERFSAQQFPDLHSELNLSSLELGDSALYFCASSVVTGGRNTEAFFGQGTRLTVV.

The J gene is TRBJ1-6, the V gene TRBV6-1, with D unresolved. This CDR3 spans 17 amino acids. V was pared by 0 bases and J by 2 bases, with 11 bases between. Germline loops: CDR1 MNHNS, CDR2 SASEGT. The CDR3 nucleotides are TGTGCCAGCAGTGAAGCGTCAGCGGCAGCCTATAATTCACCCCTCCACTTT. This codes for CASSEASAAAYNSPLHF.

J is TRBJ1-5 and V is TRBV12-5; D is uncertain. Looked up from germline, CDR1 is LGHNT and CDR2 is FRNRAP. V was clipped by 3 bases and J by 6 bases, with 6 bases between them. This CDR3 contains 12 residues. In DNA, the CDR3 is TGTGCTAGTGGTTTTGTGGCTCAGCCCCAGCATTTT. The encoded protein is CASGFVAQPQHF.

In nucleotides, the CDR3 is TGTGCCAGCAGCTTGGCCTTTCGGGGGGGGCCAAGTACGCAGTATTTT. Its translation is CASSLAFRGGPSTQYF. The chain joins TRBV5-5 to TRBJ2-3, with TRBD2 matching 8 bases. The V and J ends lost 0 bases and 8 bases, in that order; junction bases with no gene match: 11. The CDR3 covers 16 residues. Germline V gene sequence: CDR1 SGHKS, CDR2 YYEKEE (reference sequence). Based on the CDR3 plus reference TRBV5-5 and TRBJ2-3, the full variable domain is DAGVTQSPTHLIKTRGQQVTLRCSPISGHKSVSWYQQVLGQGPQFIFQYYEKEERGRGNFPDRFSARQFPNYSSELNVNALLLGDSALYLCASSLAFRGGPSTQYFGPGTRLTVL.

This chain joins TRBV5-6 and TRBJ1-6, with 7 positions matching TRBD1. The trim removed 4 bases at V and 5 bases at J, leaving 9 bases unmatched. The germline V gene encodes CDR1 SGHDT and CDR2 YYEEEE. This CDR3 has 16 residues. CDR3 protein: CASSPSPTGHNSPLHF. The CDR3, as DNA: TGTGCCAGCAGCCCTTCACCGACAGGGCATAATTCACCCCTCCACTTT.

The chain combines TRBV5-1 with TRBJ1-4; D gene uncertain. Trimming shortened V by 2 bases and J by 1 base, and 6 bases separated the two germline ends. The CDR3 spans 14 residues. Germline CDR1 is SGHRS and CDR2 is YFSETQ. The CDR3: CASSFGITNEKLFF. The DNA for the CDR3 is TGCGCCAGCAGCTTCGGGATAACTAATGAAAAACTGTTTTTT.

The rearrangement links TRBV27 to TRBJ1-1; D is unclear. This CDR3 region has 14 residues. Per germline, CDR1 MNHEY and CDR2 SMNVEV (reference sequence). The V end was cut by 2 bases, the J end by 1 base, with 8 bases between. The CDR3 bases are TGTGCCAGCAGTTTAGGTACAGAGAACACTGAAGCTTTCTTT. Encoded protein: CASSLGTENTEAFF.

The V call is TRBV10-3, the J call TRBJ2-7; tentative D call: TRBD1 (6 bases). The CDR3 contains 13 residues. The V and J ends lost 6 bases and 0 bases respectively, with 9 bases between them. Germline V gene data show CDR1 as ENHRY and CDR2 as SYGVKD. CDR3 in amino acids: CAIRAGASYEQYF. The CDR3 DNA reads TGTGCCATCAGGGCAGGGGCCTCCTACGAGCAGTACTTC.

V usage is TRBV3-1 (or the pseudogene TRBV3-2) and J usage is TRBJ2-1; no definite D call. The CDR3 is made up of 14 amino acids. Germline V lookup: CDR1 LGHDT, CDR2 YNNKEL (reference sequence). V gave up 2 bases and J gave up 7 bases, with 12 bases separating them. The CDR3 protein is CASSQSWPKNEQFF. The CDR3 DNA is TGTGCCAGCAGCCAAAGTTGGCCCAAGAATGAGCAGTTCTTC.

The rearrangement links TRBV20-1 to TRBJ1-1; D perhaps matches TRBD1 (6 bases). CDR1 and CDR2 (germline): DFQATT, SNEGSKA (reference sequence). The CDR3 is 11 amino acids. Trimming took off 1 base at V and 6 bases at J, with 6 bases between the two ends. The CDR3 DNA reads TGCAGTGCTAGAGGGACAGCTGAAGCTTTCTTT. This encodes CSARGTAEAFF.

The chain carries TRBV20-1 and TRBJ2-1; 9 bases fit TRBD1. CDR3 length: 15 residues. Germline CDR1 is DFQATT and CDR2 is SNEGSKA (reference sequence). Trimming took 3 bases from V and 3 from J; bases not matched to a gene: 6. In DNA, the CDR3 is TGCAGTGCTAGTTGGGGGACAGGGCTCTACAATGAGCAGTTCTTC. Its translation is CSASWGTGLYNEQFF.

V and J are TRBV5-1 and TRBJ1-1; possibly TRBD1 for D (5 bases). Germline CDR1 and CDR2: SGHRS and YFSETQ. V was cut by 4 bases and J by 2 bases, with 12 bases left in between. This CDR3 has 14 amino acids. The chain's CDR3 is CASSLDGTNTEAFF. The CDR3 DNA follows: TGCGCCAGCAGCCTCGATGGGACTAACACTGAAGCTTTCTTT.

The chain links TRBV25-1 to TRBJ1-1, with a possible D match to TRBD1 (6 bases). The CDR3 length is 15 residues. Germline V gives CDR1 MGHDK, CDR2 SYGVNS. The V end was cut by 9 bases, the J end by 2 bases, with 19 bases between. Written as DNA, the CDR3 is TGTGCCAGTCTACAGGGACATCTAAGCAACACTGAAGCTTTCTTT. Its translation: CASLQGHLSNTEAFF.

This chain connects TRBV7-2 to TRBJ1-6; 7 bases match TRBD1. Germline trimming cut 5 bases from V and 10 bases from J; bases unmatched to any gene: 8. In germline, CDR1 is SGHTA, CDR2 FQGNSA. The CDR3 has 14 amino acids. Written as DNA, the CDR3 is TGTGCCAGCAGCCGTAGACAGGGCAAATCACCCCTCCACTTT. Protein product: CASSRRQGKSPLHF.

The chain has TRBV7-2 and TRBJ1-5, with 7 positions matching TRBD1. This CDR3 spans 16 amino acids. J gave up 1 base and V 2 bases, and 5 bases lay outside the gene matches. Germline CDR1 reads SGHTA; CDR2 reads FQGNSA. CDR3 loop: CASSLRGRRSNQPQHF. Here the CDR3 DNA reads TGTGCCAGCAGCTTAAGGGGGCGGAGGAGCAATCAGCCCCAGCATTTT.

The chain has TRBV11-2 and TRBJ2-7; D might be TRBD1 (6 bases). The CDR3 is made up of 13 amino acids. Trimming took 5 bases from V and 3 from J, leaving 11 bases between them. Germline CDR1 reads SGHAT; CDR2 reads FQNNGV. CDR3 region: CASSPTGIYEQYF. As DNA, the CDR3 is TGTGCCAGCAGCCCGACAGGCATCTACGAGCAGTACTTC.

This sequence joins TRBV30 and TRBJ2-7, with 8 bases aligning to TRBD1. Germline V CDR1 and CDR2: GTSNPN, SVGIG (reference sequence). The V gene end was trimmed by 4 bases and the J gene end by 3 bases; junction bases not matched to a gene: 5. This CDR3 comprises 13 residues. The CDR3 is CAWTRGTGYEQYF. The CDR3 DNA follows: TGTGCCTGGACGAGAGGGACAGGCTACGAGCAGTACTTC.